These 25 T cell receptor beta chains came from one sample sequenced in a study of T cells after yellow fever vaccination (dated 2019 in TCRdb). Interpreted using the paper, the treatment or condition label stands for: live attenuated yellow fever vaccine strain. The protocol used for the library was 5' RACE. Sequenced on an Illumina NovaSeq 6000. TCRdb reprocessed the public reads (quality trimming at Q25 with fastp, clone calling with MiXCR) and kept in-frame beta chains. Each CDR3 protein gets just one entry, which takes the most common genes and DNA from the rows behind it. This sample lists approximately 90,000 distinct CDR3 sequences; about 6% were detected once. The ten top clones hold 35% to 50% of the sample. Sequencing was performed on CD8+ T cells sorted from PBMCs, taken 10 days after the yellow fever booster vaccination. The receptors derive from a man between 18 and 29 years old who received the YFV17D yellow fever vaccine.

This clonotype was seen only a few times. This chain joins TRBV28 and TRBJ1-1; D unclear. CDR3 length: 13 amino acids. V shed 2 bases and J shed 1 base, with 5 bases lying between them. Germline V lookup: CDR1 MDHEN, CDR2 SYDVKM. The CDR3 DNA reads as TGTGCCAGCAGTTTACAAGGGAACACTGAAGCTTTCTTT. Protein product: CASSLQGNTEAFF.

The chain couples TRBV7-8 to TRBJ2-5, with D possibly TRBD2 on 5 matching bases. The CDR3 has 19 residues. Germline assignment: CDR1 SGHVS and CDR2 FQNEAQ. V was pared by 4 bases and J by 4 bases, with 28 bases between. CDR3 region: CASSSPSHSGSSVRETQYF. In nucleotides, the CDR3 is TGTGCCAGCAGCTCACCGTCACATTCGGGATCCAGCGTCAGAGAGACCCAGTACTTC.

This chain uses TRBV4-1 with TRBJ1-5; unclear D gene. Germline values: CDR1 MGHRA, CDR2 YSYEKL. The CDR3 loop spans 13 amino acids. V was pared by 4 bases and J by 7 bases, with 11 bases between. The CDR3 sequence: CASSPQLGQPQHF. CDR3 coding DNA: TGCGCCAGCAGCCCTCAATTAGGACAGCCCCAGCATTTT.

The genes are TRBV6-5 and TRBJ2-2; tentative D call: TRBD1 (6 bases). V was clipped by 2 bases and J by 12 bases, with 10 bases between them. The germline V gene encodes CDR1 MNHEY and CDR2 SVGAGI. The CDR3 consists of 12 residues. The CDR3 nucleotides read TGTGCCAGCAGTTACGTACGGGACAAGCTGTTTTTT. Translation: CASSYVRDKLFF.

This clonotype was picked up many times. The chain links TRBV4-2 to TRBJ2-2, with a possible D match to TRBD2 (6 bases). The V end was cut by 1 base, the J end by 6 bases, with 21 bases between. Germline V gene lookup returns CDR1 LGHNA and CDR2 YNFKEQ. The length of the CDR3 is 18 residues. The CDR3 DNA reads TGTGCCAGCAGCCAAGCCGGGATTAGACTAGGCGCTGCCGGGGAGCTGTTTTTT. This sequence encodes CASSQAGIRLGAAGELFF.

This clonotype was picked up a small number of times. The chain has TRBV5-1 and TRBJ1-4, with 9 bases lining up with TRBD1. This CDR3 has 15 residues. The J segment lost 5 bases and the V segment lost 1 base, leaving 3 bases of the junction unmatched. From germline, CDR1 is SGHRS and CDR2 YFSETQ. The CDR3 is CASSLMGQGNEKLFF. The CDR3 DNA is TGCGCCAGCAGCTTGATGGGACAGGGAAATGAAAAACTGTTTTTT.

This clonotype was observed a few times. The rearrangement links TRBV20-1 to TRBJ2-5; D not resolved. Germline V gene lookup returns CDR1 DFQATT and CDR2 SNEGSKA (reference sequence). Trimming removed 0 bases from V and 0 bases from J, with 8 bases in between. This CDR3 has 14 residues. The CDR3 DNA sequence: TGCAGTGCTAGAGAAGAGAGTTACCAAGAGACCCAGTACTTC. Its translation is CSAREESYQETQYF.

This clonotype was seen only a few times. The chain links TRBV5-1 to TRBJ2-1; TRBD1 matches at 7 bases. The V and J ends lost 7 bases and 7 bases, in that order; junction bases with no gene match: 14. From germline, CDR1 is SGHRS and CDR2 YFSETQ. The CDR3 loop spans 15 amino acids. CDR3: CASVRGTGVGNEQFF. DNA for the CDR3: TGCGCCAGCGTTAGGGGAACAGGGGTTGGGAATGAGCAGTTCTTC. Full variable domain (missing parts from reference TRBV5-1 and TRBJ2-1): KAGVTQTPRYLIKTRGQQVTLSCSPISGHRSVSWYQQTPGQGLQFLFEYFSETQRNKGNFPGRFSGRQFSNSRSEMNVSTLELGDSALYLCASVRGTGVGNEQFFGPGTRLTVL.

The J gene is TRBJ2-5, the V gene TRBV5-8; 8 positions agree with TRBD2. Germline V gene sequence: CDR1 SGHTS, CDR2 YDEGEE. The CDR3 covers 16 residues. Trimming cost V 5 bases and J 1 base; bases outside gene matches: 10. The CDR3 protein is CASRSRVAGSQETQYF. CDR3 coding DNA: TGTGCCAGCAGATCTAGAGTAGCGGGGTCCCAAGAGACCCAGTACTTC.

This clonotype was recorded a few times. The chain combines TRBV10-3 with TRBJ2-1, with D perhaps given as TRBD1 or TRBD2 (5 bases each). V lost 11 bases to trimming and J lost 7 bases, with 18 bases between them. The germline gives CDR1 ENHRY, CDR2 SYGVKD. This CDR3 has 13 amino acids. In DNA, the CDR3 is TGTGCCCTCGCCACCGGGACGGGGAATGAGCAGTTCTTC. It encodes CALATGTGNEQFF.

In its sample, this clonotype was seen many times. The chain links TRBV7-9 to TRBJ2-7, with a possible D match to TRBD2 (6 bases). V was pared by 3 bases and J by 3 bases, with 9 bases between. The CDR3 spans 13 residues. Germline values: CDR1 SEHNR, CDR2 FQNEAQ (reference sequence). CDR3 coding DNA: TGTGCCAGCAGCTTGGAGGGAATCTACGAGCAGTACGTC. Protein product: CASSLEGIYEQYV.

This clonotype appeared a few times. V gene TRBV7-9 combines with J gene TRBJ1-1; D gene unclear. This CDR3 contains 14 residues. CDR1 is SEHNR and CDR2 is FQNEAQ in the germline V gene (reference sequence). V lost 5 bases and J 3 bases, leaving 13 bases between the germline ends. In nucleotides, the CDR3 is TGTGCCAGCAGCCCCAGCACCGGGGACACTGAAGCTTTCTTT. As protein: CASSPSTGDTEAFF. Complete variable domain (other parts from reference TRBV7-9 and TRBJ1-1): DTGVSQNPRHKITKRGQNVTFRCDPISEHNRLYWYRQTLGQGPEFLTYFQNEAQLEKSRLLSDRFSAERPKGSFSTLEIQRTEQGDSAMYLCASSPSTGDTEAFFGQGTRLTVV.

DNA of the CDR3: TGTGCCAGTTCTCGAGAATTCGGGGATGAGCAGTTCTTC. Translating gives CASSREFGDEQFF. The gene calls are TRBV19 and TRBJ2-1; weak D call: TRBD2 (5 bases). V was shortened by 8 bases and J by 8 bases, with 16 bases between the two germline ends. CDR1 is LNHDA, CDR2 SQIVND, per germline (reference sequence). The CDR3 sequence is 13 residues long. Full variable domain (missing parts from reference TRBV19 and TRBJ2-1): DGGITQSPKYLFRKEGQNVTLSCEQNLNHDAMYWYRQDPGQGLRLIYYSQIVNDFQKGDIAEGYSVSREKKESFPLTVTSAQKNPTAFYLCASSREFGDEQFFGPGTRLTVL.

This clonotype was picked up a small number of times. This chain links TRBV12-3 or TRBV12-4 with TRBJ1-5; TRBD1 agrees at 8 bases. V lost 4 bases and J lost 1; bases outside the gene matches: 15. The CDR3 is 19 residues long. The CDR3 region has the DNA TGTGCCAGCAGTTACGGGACAGGAGGGGCCTACCTAAGCAATCAGCCCCAGCATTTT. Amino acids: CASSYGTGGAYLSNQPQHF.

J is TRBJ1-5 and V is TRBV4-1; 7 nucleotides agree with TRBD1. V dropped 4 bases and J dropped 4; count of bases not matched to a gene: 10. Germline V lookup: CDR1 MGHRA, CDR2 YSYEKL. The CDR3 contains 16 residues. CDR3 sequence: CASSPSETGLNQPQHF. CDR3 in DNA: TGCGCCAGCAGCCCGTCAGAGACAGGGCTTAATCAGCCCCAGCATTTT.

This clonotype was seen ten or more times. J is TRBJ2-2 and V is TRBV6-4; D remains unclear. The length of the CDR3 is 14 residues. From germline, CDR1 is MRHNA and CDR2 SNTAGT. V lost 0 bases and J lost 4, with 6 bases in between. CDR3: CASSDSIGTGELFF. The CDR3 DNA sequence: TGTGCCAGCAGTGACTCGATCGGCACCGGGGAGCTGTTTTTT.

This clonotype has ten or more counts. This chain links TRBV5-5 with TRBJ2-1, with D perhaps TRBD2 (5 bases). Germline-derived CDR1 and CDR2 are SGHKS and YYEKEE (reference sequence). The CDR3 sequence is 13 residues long. Trimming removed 2 bases from V and 7 bases from J, with 10 bases in between. CDR3 sequence: CASSFEGVNEQFF. CDR3 DNA: TGTGCCAGCAGCTTTGAGGGAGTGAATGAGCAGTTCTTC.

V and J are TRBV5-6 and TRBJ2-5; the match to TRBD1 covers 7 bases. Trimming took 6 bases from V and 2 from J; bases not matched to a gene: 10. Looked up from germline, CDR1 is SGHDT and CDR2 is YYEEEE. The CDR3 is made up of 15 amino acids. Here the CDR3 reads CASKRQGQGQETQYF. The DNA for the CDR3 is TGTGCCAGCAAGAGACAGGGACAAGGGCAAGAGACCCAGTACTTC. Variable domain in full (rest from reference TRBV5-6 and TRBJ2-5): DAGVTQSPTHLIKTRGQQVTLRCSPKSGHDTVSWYQQALGQGPQFIFQYYEEEERQRGNFPDRFSGHQFPNYSSELNVNALLLGDSALYLCASKRQGQGQETQYFGPGTRLLVL.

This clonotype was seen ten or more times. The V call is TRBV4-1, the J call TRBJ2-3, with unresolved D. Trimming stripped 0 bases from V and 2 bases from J, with 12 bases between. Germline V gene sequence: CDR1 MGHRA, CDR2 YSYEKL. This CDR3 spans 16 amino acids. CDR3 DNA sequence: TGCGCCAGCAGCCAAGATACTGAAACGACCACAGATACGCAGTATTTT. It is translated as CASSQDTETTTDTQYF.

This clonotype was found a few times. The V call is TRBV6-5, the J call TRBJ2-5, with D maybe TRBD2 (6 bases). Germline CDR1 and CDR2: MNHEY and SVGAGI. The V end lost 11 bases, the J end lost 1 base, and 14 bases lay between the germline ends. The CDR3 has 13 residues. The CDR3 region is CAAGWGLQETQYF. CDR3 coding DNA: TGTGCCGCGGGATGGGGCCTCCAAGAGACCCAGTACTTC.

This chain links TRBV7-3 with TRBJ2-5; TRBD2 matches at 12 bases. The CDR3 has 16 residues. Germline CDR1 is SGHTA and CDR2 is FQGTGA. V dropped 5 bases and J dropped 5; count of bases not matched to a gene: 9. CDR3 protein: CASSQGLAGPRETQYF. In DNA form, the CDR3 reads TGTGCCAGCAGCCAAGGACTAGCGGGGCCCCGGGAGACCCAGTACTTC.

The table lists this clonotype with a few counts. The V and J genes are TRBV20-1 and TRBJ2-5; TRBD2 matches at 10 bases. Germline values: CDR1 DFQATT, CDR2 SNEGSKA (reference sequence). This CDR3 comprises 13 residues. V was clipped by 4 bases and J by 1 base; unmatched bases: 0. CDR3 coding DNA: TGCAGTGCTACTAGCGGGGGCCAAGAGACCCAGTACTTC. Its protein product is CSATSGGQETQYF.

V gene TRBV5-1 combines with J gene TRBJ1-2, with 8 bases fitting TRBD1. Germline assignment: CDR1 SGHRS and CDR2 YFSETQ. The length of the CDR3 is 14 residues. Trimming cost V 7 bases and J 6 bases; bases outside gene matches: 11. The CDR3 nucleotides read TGCGCCAGCCGCTCCGGACAGGGCTTAGATGGCTACACCTTC. Amino acid sequence: CASRSGQGLDGYTF.

This clonotype was detected only a few times. The chain is built from TRBV5-4 and TRBJ1-2; D unclear. This CDR3 region has 12 residues. Trimming removed 0 bases at V and 8 bases at J, with 8 bases between. Germline assignment: CDR1 SGHNT and CDR2 YYREEE (reference sequence). The CDR3 coding sequence is TGTGCCAGCAGCTTGGAGGGAATCGGCTACACCTTC. Protein product: CASSLEGIGYTF.

This clonotype showed up many times. The chain recombines TRBV7-9 with TRBJ2-5, with a possible D match to TRBD1 (6 bases). The V and J ends lost 5 bases and 6 bases respectively, with 19 bases between them. This CDR3 is built from 15 residues. Looked up from germline, CDR1 is SEHNR and CDR2 is FQNEAQ (reference sequence). The CDR3 nucleotides read TGTGCCAGCAGCGCGGACCGGGAAGGGGGAAAGACCCAGTACTTC. Its protein is CASSADREGGKTQYF.